Below, 21 T cell receptor beta chains from the same sample are listed, as sequenced in a study of cytomegalovirus exposure and HLA in healthy donors. The primer mix had 60 Vbeta and 13 Jbeta primers. Clones were read by immunoSEQ multiplex PCR, and TCRdb kept only the in-frame ones, dropping some. The repertoire has more than 95,000 clones, roughly three fifths of them found once; the top ten carry approximately 3%. The sequenced sample was PBMCs. The receptor set was obtained from a man aged 60 to 75 in good health and CMV-seronegative.

The chain carries TRBV2 and TRBJ2-2; 14 nucleotides match TRBD2. CDR1 SNHLY and CDR2 FYNNEI come from the germline V gene. The length of the CDR3 is 17 residues. V lost 6 bases to trimming and J lost 6 bases; unmatched junction nucleotides: 9. The CDR3: CASREGLAGVKAGELFF. The CDR3 DNA reads as TGTGCCAGCAGGGAGGGACTAGCGGGAGTAAAAGCCGGGGAGCTGTTTTTT.

The CDR3 DNA follows: TGTGCCAGCAGTAAGGGACAGCTCATGAACACTGAAGCTTTCTTT. Amino acid sequence: CASSKGQLMNTEAFF. J is TRBJ1-1 and V is TRBV6-6, with TRBD1 identical over 7 bases. The V gene end was trimmed by 5 bases and the J gene end by 0 bases; junction bases not matched to a gene: 6. The germline V gene encodes CDR1 MNHNY and CDR2 SVGAGI (reference sequence). This CDR3 is 15 amino acids long.

The chain uses TRBV28 and TRBJ1-4, with D tentatively TRBD1 (5 bases). Trimming removed 2 bases at V and 3 bases at J, with 7 bases between. This CDR3 has 14 residues. Germline V gene lookup returns CDR1 MDHEN and CDR2 SYDVKM. The CDR3 DNA is TGTGCCAGCAGTTTAGGGGGGGCTAATGAAAAACTGTTTTTT. Protein product: CASSLGGANEKLFF.

This clone showed up many times. The J gene is TRBJ1-5, the V gene TRBV18, with D possibly TRBD1 on 5 matching bases. The length of the CDR3 is 13 residues. Looked up from germline, CDR1 is KGHSH and CDR2 is LQKENI. V was clipped by 3 bases and J by 5 bases, with 8 bases between them. The CDR3: CASSPGPDQPQHF. CDR3 in DNA: TGTGCCAGCTCACCGGGGCCGGATCAGCCCCAGCATTTT.

A few counts support this clone. This is likely an artifact of a read error, given a far larger clone one base away. The rearrangement joins TRBV7-9 to TRBJ2-7, with D uncertain. The V gene's germline CDR1 is SEHNR and CDR2 FQNEAQ (reference sequence). This CDR3 spans 13 amino acids. Written as DNA, the CDR3 is TGTTCCAGCAGCCCCCCCCTCTCCTACGAGCAGTACTTC. Translated: CSSSPPLSYEQYF.

The genes are TRBV5-6 and TRBJ1-5; D ambiguous. This CDR3 region has 15 residues. Between the trimmed V and J ends, which lost 6 bases and 4 bases, there was a span of 17 bases. Germline V CDR1 and CDR2: SGHDT, YYEEEE. As DNA, the CDR3 is TGTGCCAGCACCAAGACTGTGCGGGATAATCAGCCCCAGCATTTT. This codes for CASTKTVRDNQPQHF.

Worth noting for this clone: Additional DNA sequences in this sample encode the identical CDR3. This chain uses TRBV6-1 with TRBJ2-7; D might be TRBD2 (7 bases). The ends were cut back, 3 bases at V and 4 bases at J, with 19 bases in the middle. The length of the CDR3 is 16 residues. CDR1 is MNHNS and CDR2 is SASEGT in the germline V gene. Here the CDR3 DNA reads TGTGCCAGCAGTGAGGAAACTGGCAAGGGGGGGTACGAGCAGTACTTC. It yields the protein CASSEETGKGGYEQYF.

The rearrangement links TRBV6-5 to TRBJ2-5, with TRBD2 matching 7 bases. This CDR3 region has 14 residues. The germline V gene has CDR1 MNHEY and CDR2 SVGAGI. V lost 5 bases to trimming and J lost 2 bases; unmatched junction nucleotides: 5. In DNA, the CDR3 is TGTGCCAGCAGTCGCGGACTAGAGCAAGAGACCCAGTACTTC. It encodes CASSRGLEQETQYF.

A few counts support this clone. The chain joins TRBV2 to TRBJ2-5; a possible D gene is TRBD2 (6 bases). The ends were cut back, 7 bases at V and 4 bases at J, with 13 bases in the middle. CDR3 length: 13 amino acids. In germline, CDR1 is SNHLY, CDR2 FYNNEI. CDR3 nucleotide sequence: TGTGCCAGCACGGGGACTGTGGGAGAGACCCAGTACTTC. As protein: CASTGTVGETQYF.

This clone has more than one count but fewer than ten. CDR3 sequence reads: CASSVSGDYGYTF. CDR3 DNA: TGTGCCAGCAGTGTATCCGGGGACTATGGCTACACCTTC. The chain joins TRBV6-1 to TRBJ1-2, with D unclear. The CDR3 runs 13 residues. Germline V lookup: CDR1 MNHNS, CDR2 SASEGT. V lost 4 bases, J lost 3 bases, and 9 bases lay in between.

The chain is built from TRBV14 and TRBJ2-1; 7 nucleotides agree with TRBD1. The CDR3 is 14 amino acids. Germline CDR1 is SGHDN and CDR2 is FVKESK. V shed 4 bases, J shed 7 bases, and the junction held 7 bases outside the gene matches. The CDR3 spells CASSPTTGLNEQFF. The CDR3 nucleotides are TGTGCCAGCAGCCCGACGACAGGGTTGAATGAGCAGTTCTTC.

The table lists this clone with a few counts. This chain connects TRBV11-2 to TRBJ1-2; D is undetermined. Germline V gene data show CDR1 as SGHAT and CDR2 as FQNNGV. V was trimmed by 4 bases and J by 5 bases, leaving 14 bases between them. This CDR3 is built from 14 residues. CDR3 sequence: CASSSRLRNYGYTF. CDR3 in DNA: TGTGCCAGCAGCTCCAGACTTAGGAATTATGGCTACACCTTC.

The gene calls are TRBV6-5 and TRBJ1-2; D is undetermined. Trimming took off 2 bases at V and 4 bases at J, with 11 bases between the two ends. This CDR3 has 14 amino acids. Germline CDR1 is MNHEY and CDR2 is SVGAGI. The CDR3 spells CASSYSLEGYGYTF. DNA for the CDR3: TGTGCCAGCAGTTACAGCCTGGAGGGCTATGGCTACACCTTC.

The J gene is TRBJ1-4, the V gene TRBV6-1; D ambiguous. Germline CDR1 is MNHNS and CDR2 is SASEGT. Between the trimmed V and J ends, which lost 7 bases and 0 bases, there was a span of 12 bases. CDR3 length: 15 amino acids. CDR3 loop: CASIPGPATNEKLFF. The CDR3 DNA reads TGTGCCAGCATCCCGGGTCCTGCAACTAATGAAAAACTGTTTTTT.

The V gene is TRBV27, the J gene TRBJ1-6, with a weak D call TRBD1 (6 bases). The CDR3 contains 15 residues. CDR1 is MNHEY and CDR2 is SMNVEV in the germline V gene (reference sequence). V lost 0 bases to trimming and J lost 5 bases, with 8 bases between them. In DNA form, the CDR3 reads TGTGCCAGCAGTTTATCGGCAGGGGATAATTCACCCCTCCACTTT. Its translation is CASSLSAGDNSPLHF.

The chain couples TRBV6-4 to TRBJ2-3; tentative D call: TRBD1 (7 bases). The CDR3 has 17 residues. Germline CDR1 MRHNA, CDR2 SNTAGT. The V gene lost 6 bases and the J gene lost 6 bases, with 25 bases spanning the gap. CDR3 in amino acids: CASSSRGGGAAKDTQYF. As DNA, the CDR3 is TGTGCCAGCAGCTCCCGAGGGGGCGGGGCGGCCAAGGATACGCAGTATTTT.

The CDR3 coding sequence is TGCGCCAGCAGCTTGTGGCTAGCGGGGGGCCGCGGAAGCTCCTACGAGCAGTACTTC. It codes for CASSLWLAGGRGSSYEQYF. This chain uses TRBV5-1 with TRBJ2-7; 11 nucleotides align to TRBD2. V trimming: 1 base; J trimming: 0 bases; junction bases outside the gene matches: 12. Germline assignment: CDR1 SGHRS and CDR2 YFSETQ. The CDR3 runs to 19 residues.

This rearrangement joins TRBV2 to TRBJ2-3; perhaps TRBD1 as D (6 bases). Germline CDR1 SNHLY, CDR2 FYNNEI. The length of the CDR3 is 24 residues. V lost 0 bases to trimming and J lost 2 bases, with 36 bases between them. The CDR3 DNA sequence: TGTGCCAGCAGTGAAGCGCGGGCTCTTTCAGTCTTGAAGGGGCAGGGGCCGATCACAGATACGCAGTATTTT. This encodes CASSEARALSVLKGQGPITDTQYF.

V is TRBV7-2 and J is TRBJ2-7; tentatively, D is TRBD2 (6 bases). V lost 7 bases and J lost 5, with 18 bases in between. CDR1 and CDR2 from the germline V gene are SGHTA and FQGNSA. The CDR3 totals 14 residues. CDR3 in amino acids: CASMGGGDAHEQYF. The CDR3 DNA is TGTGCCAGCATGGGAGGCGGGGATGCCCACGAGCAGTACTTC.

The chain employs TRBV11-2 and TRBJ2-7; D remains unclear. CDR1 is SGHAT, CDR2 FQNNGV, per germline. V lost 5 bases, J lost 2 bases, and 4 bases lay in between. The CDR3 loop spans 11 amino acids. CDR3 sequence (DNA): TGTGCCAGCAGCCCCGCCTACGAGCAGTACTTC. It yields the protein CASSPAYEQYF.

As concerns this clone: Given a much more abundant clone one base away, this may be a read error. The chain has TRBV5-1 and TRBJ1-4; a weak D match, TRBD1 (6 bases). CDR1 is SGHRS and CDR2 is YFSETQ in the germline V gene. V lost 3 bases and J lost 8, with 20 bases in between. This CDR3 comprises 16 residues. The CDR3: CASSWGMEDSREKLFF. CDR3 nucleotides: TGCGCCAGCAGCTGGGGAATGGAGGACAGTCGAGAAAAACTGTTTTTT.